Each of the 23 T cell receptor beta chains below was sequenced from the same sample in a study of blood T cells in healthy people across ages. Then a second PCR, running about 7 to 11 cycles, was carried out with a sample-barcoded 5' primer and a J-beta primer mix. TCRdb processed the 5' RACE reads anew with MiXCR; each CDR3 protein has one entry. The repertoire holds around 1,800,000 distinct CDR3 sequences, with 35% to 50% as singletons. Material: blood. Source of these receptors: a human donor in good health.

V is TRBV9 and J is TRBJ2-1; D is uncertain. The J call may be faulty, since TRBJ2-7 better matches the DNA end. CDR1 and CDR2 (germline): SGDLS, YYNGEE. CDR3 length: 13 amino acids. This CDR3 is CASSVDTGLEQYF. The CDR3 nucleotides are TGTGCCAGCAGCGTAGACACGGGCCTGGAGCAGTACTTC.

This clonotype was seen a few times. The chain carries TRBV20-1 and TRBJ2-5; D perhaps matches TRBD2 (5 bases). V was pared by 7 bases and J by 11 bases, with 20 bases between. This CDR3 contains 12 residues. The germline V gene encodes CDR1 DFQATT and CDR2 SNEGSKA (reference sequence). CDR3 protein: CSVLSGGQEQYF. CDR3 nucleotides: TGCAGTGTCTTGAGCGGTGGGCAGGAGCAGTACTTC.

The gene calls are TRBV7-3 and TRBJ2-3; 7 positions match TRBD2. The CDR3 spans 17 residues. V lost 2 bases to trimming and J lost 0 bases; unmatched junction nucleotides: 8. CDR1 and CDR2 from the germline V gene are SGHTA and FQGTGA. CDR3 sequence: CASSLGGGRSSTDTQYF. DNA of the CDR3: TGTGCCAGCAGCTTAGGGGGGGGACGATCTAGCACAGATACGCAGTATTTT.

The table lists this clonotype with a few counts. This chain links TRBV20-1 with TRBJ2-5; D remains unclear. CDR1 DFQATT and CDR2 SNEGSKA come from the germline V gene (reference sequence). The CDR3 spans 14 residues. Trimming pared 0 bases from V and 0 bases from J, leaving 8 bases between. DNA for the CDR3: TGCAGTGCTAGAGATTTTAGGAACCAAGAGACCCAGTACTTC. Its protein is CSARDFRNQETQYF.

The table lists this clonotype with many counts. The chain links TRBV12-3 or TRBV12-4 to TRBJ1-2, with D uncertain. Deletions cut 6 bases from V and 4 bases from J, with 12 bases between. The CDR3 length is 13 residues. The CDR3 region has the DNA TGTGCCAGCAGCTTGGGCGTTGGCTATGGCTACACCTTC. This encodes CASSLGVGYGYTF.

The chain carries TRBV20-1 and TRBJ2-1, with unresolved D. The CDR3 runs 11 residues. In germline, CDR1 is DFQATT, CDR2 SNEGSKA (reference sequence). Deletions cut 3 bases from V and 9 bases from J, with 9 bases between. The CDR3 is CSARAPSEQFF. Here the CDR3 DNA reads TGCAGTGCTAGGGCCCCCAGTGAGCAGTTCTTC.

Worth noting for this clonotype: The junction shows a germline mismatch at one end, possibly a read error. This rearrangement joins TRBV2 to TRBJ2-5; 7 nucleotides align to TRBD1. Per germline, CDR1 SNHLY and CDR2 FYNNEI. The CDR3 is 17 residues long. The CDR3 DNA follows: TGTGCCGGCAGTGAACTGGGGCAGGGGGTGGTACAAGAGACCCAGTACTTC. Its translation is CAGSELGQGVVQETQYF.

Only a few counts were recorded for this clonotype. The CDR3 is CASSQLKGQGRYEQYF. In DNA, the CDR3 is TGCGCCAGCAGCCAACTCAAGGGACAGGGGAGATACGAGCAGTACTTC. The chain links TRBV4-1 to TRBJ2-7; 10 positions match TRBD1. Per the germline V gene, CDR1 is MGHRA and CDR2 is YSYEKL. V gave up 2 bases and J gave up 4 bases; unmatched junction bases: 8. The CDR3 contains 16 residues.

The chain links TRBV5-5 to TRBJ1-2, with 7 nucleotides matching TRBD1. Trimming at V came to 6 bases and at J to 2 bases, leaving 10 bases not matched to a gene. The CDR3 loop spans 15 amino acids. Germline CDR1 is SGHKS and CDR2 is YYEKEE (reference sequence). CDR3 sequence (DNA): TGTGCCAGCACGACGCGACAGGGACCGAACTATGGCTACACCTTC. Its protein product is CASTTRQGPNYGYTF.

A remark on this clonotype: At one of its ends the junction is not consistent with the germline gene, which may arise from a read error. The chain is built from TRBV3-1 and TRBJ2-7, with TRBD1 as a possible D gene (6 bases). Germline V gene data show CDR1 as LGHDT and CDR2 as YNNKEL (reference sequence). The CDR3 spans 15 residues. In nucleotides, the CDR3 is TGTACCAGCAGGGCTGGGGGCTACGTCCCCCACGAGCAGTACTTC. Amino acids: CTSRAGGYVPHEQYF.

This clonotype has just a few counts. V and J are TRBV27 and TRBJ2-1, with 9 positions matching TRBD1. The germline V gene encodes CDR1 MNHEY and CDR2 SMNVEV (reference sequence). V shed 5 bases and J 8 bases; nucleotides not matched to a gene: 10. CDR3 length: 15 residues. The CDR3 bases are TGTGCCAGCAGTACCGGGACAGGGTACGTAGATGAGCAGTTCTTC. It encodes CASSTGTGYVDEQFF.

This clonotype has more than one count but fewer than ten. The CDR3 DNA reads as TGCGCCAGCAGCTTAGGACCTCCCGGTGGTACGCAGTATTTT. It codes for CASSLGPPGGTQYF. This sequence joins TRBV5-1 and TRBJ2-3; D not resolved. The CDR3 sequence is 14 residues long. Trimming cost V 2 bases and J 8 bases, with 15 bases left between them. Germline assignment: CDR1 SGHRS and CDR2 YFSETQ.

In its sample, this clonotype was seen a few times. The chain joins TRBV6-6 to TRBJ2-6; a weak D match, TRBD1 (5 bases). CDR3 size: 15 residues. V shed 8 bases and J shed 0 bases, with 11 bases lying between them. Germline CDR1 reads MNHNY; CDR2 reads SVGAGI (reference sequence). The CDR3 protein is CASQDRTSGANVLTF. The CDR3 nucleotides read TGTGCCAGCCAAGACAGAACCTCTGGGGCCAACGTCCTGACTTTC.

This clonotype was observed a handful of times. The V call is TRBV7-8, the J call TRBJ2-2; TRBD1 matches at 9 bases. The CDR3 sequence is 19 residues long. Germline CDR1 SGHVS, CDR2 FQNEAQ. V lost 6 bases to trimming and J lost 5 bases; unmatched junction nucleotides: 19. The CDR3 DNA follows: TGTGCCAGCAGATACCCGGGACAGGGTTTTAGTTCTTTGACCGGGGAGCTGTTTTTT. Residues: CASRYPGQGFSSLTGELFF.

The chain has TRBV7-2 and TRBJ2-6; D ambiguous. The CDR3 totals 17 residues. The V and J ends lost 5 bases and 1 base respectively, with 15 bases between them. The germline gives CDR1 SGHTA, CDR2 FQGNSA. Here the CDR3 reads CASSPAMVGSGANVLTF. The CDR3 coding sequence is TGTGCCAGCAGCCCCGCAATGGTGGGTTCTGGGGCCAACGTCCTGACTTTC.

The chain joins TRBV9 to TRBJ2-3; TRBD1 is a possible D gene (5 bases). V lost 3 bases, J lost 5 bases, and 10 bases lay in between. The germline gives CDR1 SGDLS, CDR2 YYNGEE. CDR3 size: 13 residues. The CDR3 sequence: CASSATGEDTQYF. For the CDR3, the DNA is TGTGCCAGCAGCGCTACAGGCGAAGATACGCAGTATTTT.

The chain carries TRBV28 and TRBJ1-5; D might be TRBD1 (6 bases). Per germline, CDR1 MDHEN and CDR2 SYDVKM. The CDR3 extends over 16 amino acids. V gave up 3 bases and J gave up 0 bases, with 12 bases separating them. In DNA, the CDR3 is TGTGCCAGCAGTTTTGAGGGGGTCGCTAGCAATCAGCCCCAGCATTTT. Its translation is CASSFEGVASNQPQHF.

The chain recombines TRBV5-1 with TRBJ2-1; D gene ambiguous. The CDR3 covers 12 residues. Germline V gene data show CDR1 as SGHRS and CDR2 as YFSETQ. Trimming removed 0 bases at V and 9 bases at J, with 7 bases between. CDR3: CASSLVVTEQFF. DNA for the CDR3: TGCGCCAGCAGCTTGGTGGTCACTGAGCAGTTCTTC.

This clonotype came up once. This clone may be a read error of a much larger clone one base away. The V and J genes are TRBV6-2 or TRBV6-3 and TRBJ1-5, with a possible D match to TRBD1 (6 bases). Per the germline V gene, CDR1 is MNHEY and CDR2 is SVGEGT. This CDR3 comprises 15 residues. V was shortened by 0 bases and J by 4 bases, with 10 bases between the two germline ends. In DNA, the CDR3 is TGTGCCAGCAGTTACTCCGGGACAAGGAATCAGCCCCAGCATTTT. As protein: CASSYSGTRNQPQHF.

This chain uses TRBV9 with TRBJ1-6, with no clear D. Germline CDR1 SGDLS, CDR2 YYNGEE. The CDR3 is 15 residues long. V was clipped by 6 bases and J by 0 bases, with 10 bases between them. CDR3 residues: CASNVVGSYNSPLHF. The CDR3 DNA reads TGTGCCAGCAATGTAGTAGGCTCCTATAATTCACCCCTCCACTTT.

This chain joins TRBV6-6 and TRBJ2-6; the match to TRBD1 covers 9 bases. J lost 3 bases, V lost 7 bases, and 10 bases had no gene match. Germline assignment: CDR1 MNHNY and CDR2 SVGAGI (reference sequence). The CDR3 spans 17 residues. CDR3 loop: CASKRTGEGFGANVLTF. CDR3 DNA sequence: TGTGCCAGCAAACGGACAGGGGAAGGTTTTGGGGCCAACGTCCTGACTTTC.

This sequence joins TRBV3-1 and TRBJ1-5; no firm D call. V gave up 1 base and J gave up 0 bases, with 10 bases separating them. The CDR3 sequence is 16 residues long. Germline CDR1 reads LGHDT; CDR2 reads YNNKEL (reference sequence). Here the CDR3 DNA reads TGTGCCAGCAGCCAAGTTCGGCAGACTAGCAATCAGCCCCAGCATTTT. The encoded protein is CASSQVRQTSNQPQHF.

The chain has TRBV2 and TRBJ1-2, with D possibly being TRBD1 (5 bases). Germline CDR1 SNHLY, CDR2 FYNNEI. The length of the CDR3 is 14 residues. With 0 bases removed from V and 3 bases from J, the gap between germline ends came to 8 bases. CDR3 in amino acids: CASSEATGYYGYTF. The CDR3 nucleotides are TGTGCCAGCAGTGAAGCTACAGGTTACTATGGCTACACCTTC.